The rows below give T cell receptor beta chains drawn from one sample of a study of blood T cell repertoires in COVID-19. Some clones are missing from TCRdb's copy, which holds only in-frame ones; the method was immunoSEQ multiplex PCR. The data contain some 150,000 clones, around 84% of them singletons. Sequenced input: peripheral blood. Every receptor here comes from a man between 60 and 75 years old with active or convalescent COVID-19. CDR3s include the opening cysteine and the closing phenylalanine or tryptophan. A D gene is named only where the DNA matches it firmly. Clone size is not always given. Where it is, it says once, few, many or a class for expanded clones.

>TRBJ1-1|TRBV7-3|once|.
TGTGCCAGCAGGGGGAGCTACACTGAAGCTTTCTTT
CASRGSYTEAFF
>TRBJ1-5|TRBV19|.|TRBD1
TGTGCCAGTAGTATCTGGACAGGGGGTGAGAATCAGCCCCAGCATTTT
CASSIWTGGENQPQHF
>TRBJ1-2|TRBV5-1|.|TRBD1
TGCGCCAGCAGCTTCGGGACAGGGGACTACACCTTC
CASSFGTGDYTF
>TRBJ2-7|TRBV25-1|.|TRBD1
TGTGCCAGCAGTGCCGGGACAGCAGCCTACGAGCAGTACTTC
CASSAGTAAYEQYF
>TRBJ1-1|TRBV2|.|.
TGTGCCAGCGGTCAGGGGCTCGGGAACACTGAAGCTTTCTTT
CASGQGLGNTEAFF
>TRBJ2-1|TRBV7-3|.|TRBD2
TGTGCCAGCAGCCCCCGGACTAGCGGGAGTGGAGTGGGAGGGGAGGGGAATGAGCAGTTCTTC
CASSPRTSGSGVGGEGNEQFF
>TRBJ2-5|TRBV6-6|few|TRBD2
TGTGCCAGCAGTTATAGCGGGAGGACCCAAGAGACCCAGTACTTC
CASSYSGRTQETQYF
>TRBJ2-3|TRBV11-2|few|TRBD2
TGTGCCAGCAGCTCCCGGCCGGGACTAACGGCAGATACGCAGTATTTT
CASSSRPGLTADTQYF
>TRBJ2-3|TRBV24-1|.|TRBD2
TGTGCCACCAGTGATAGGACTAGCGGGACCACAGATACGCAGTATTTT
CATSDRTSGTTDTQYF
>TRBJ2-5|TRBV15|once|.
TGTGCCACCAGCAGGAGGACTAACCTACAAGAGACCCAGTACTTC
CATSRRTNLQETQYF
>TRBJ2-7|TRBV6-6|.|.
TGTGCCAGCAGTTACTCAAAAGCAGGGGTGATCTACGAGCAGTACTTC
CASSYSKAGVIYEQYF
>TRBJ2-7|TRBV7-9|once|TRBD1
TGTGCCAGCACCCCCGACATCCGGACAGGGTTCCACGAGCAGTACTTC
CASTPDIRTGFHEQYF
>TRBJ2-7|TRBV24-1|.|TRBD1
TGTGCCACCAGTGATCCCACGACAGGGGAAGGGCAGTACTTC
CATSDPTTGEGQYF
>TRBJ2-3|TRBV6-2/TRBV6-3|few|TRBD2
TGTGCCAGCAGTCCCGGGACTAGCGGGAGCGGGTTACGGGCGCAGTATTTT
CASSPGTSGSGLRAQYF
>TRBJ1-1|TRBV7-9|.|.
TGTGCCAGCAGCCCTTGGCGGGTAGGCACTGAAGCTTTCTTT
CASSPWRVGTEAFF
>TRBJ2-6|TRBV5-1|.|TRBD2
TGCGCCAGCAGCTTAATCGCTAGCGGGATCTCTGGGGCCAACGTCCTGACTTTC
CASSLIASGISGANVLTF
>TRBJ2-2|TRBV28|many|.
TGTGCCAGCAGCTCAGGGGCGAGGGGCACCGGGGAGCTGTTTTTT
CASSSGARGTGELFF
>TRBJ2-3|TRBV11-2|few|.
TGTGCCAGCAGCCATGGCACTAGATACACAGATACGCAGTATTTT
CASSHGTRYTDTQYF
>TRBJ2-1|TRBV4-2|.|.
TGTGCCAGCAGCCAAGAAAGGAGGCAGTACAATGAGCAGTTCTTC
CASSQERRQYNEQFF
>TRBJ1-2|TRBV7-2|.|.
TGTGCCAGCAGCTTAGACCTCTATCAACTAGGCTACACCTTC
CASSLDLYQLGYTF